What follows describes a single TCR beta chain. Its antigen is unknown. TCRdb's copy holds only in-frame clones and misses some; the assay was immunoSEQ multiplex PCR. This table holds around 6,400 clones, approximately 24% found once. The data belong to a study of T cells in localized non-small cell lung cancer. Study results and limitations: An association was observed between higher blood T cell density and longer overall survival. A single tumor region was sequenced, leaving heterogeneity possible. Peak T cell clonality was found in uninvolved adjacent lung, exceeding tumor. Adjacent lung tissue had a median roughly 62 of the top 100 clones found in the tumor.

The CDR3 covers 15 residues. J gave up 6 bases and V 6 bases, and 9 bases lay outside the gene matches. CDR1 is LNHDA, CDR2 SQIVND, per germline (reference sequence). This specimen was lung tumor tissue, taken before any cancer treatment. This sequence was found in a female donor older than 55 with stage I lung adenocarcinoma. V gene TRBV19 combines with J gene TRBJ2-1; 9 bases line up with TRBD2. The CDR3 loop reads CASRSLAGRFNEQFF. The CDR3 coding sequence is TGTGCCAGTAGATCTCTAGCGGGAAGGTTCAATGAGCAGTTCTTC.